This entry is about one T cell receptor (beta chain). It was during active infection that Seattle patients were enrolled and then longitudinally followed. As handled by the study authors: Amplification with reference gene primers provided the estimates of nucleated cell counts. This table comes from immunoSEQ multiplex PCR, and its TCRdb copy is limited to in-frame clones, with some not included. V and J calls plus clone size are reproduced from that table; the DNA served to infer D and trimming. This sample carries some 200,000 clones, 80% to 85% of them seen once, and the ten largest clones take approximately 15%. The record originates from a study of blood T cell repertoires in COVID-19. Background on the study: Both acute and convalescent COVID-19 samples were obtained from the United States, Italy and Spain. PBMCs, B-cell-depleted T cells, or T cells were the source of the cDNA or gDNA that made up the material.

The V gene's germline CDR1 is MNHEY and CDR2 SVGAGI. J was trimmed by 0 bases and V by 5 bases; bases with no gene match: 7. This CDR3 spans 15 amino acids. The V and J genes are TRBV6-5 and TRBJ2-7; 7 bases fit TRBD2. The specimen sequenced was peripheral blood. The sequence was collected from a woman in her seventies with COVID-19, enrolled during active disease. CDR3 loop: CASSQYGGSSYEQYF. CDR3 in DNA: TGTGCCAGCAGTCAGTACGGGGGGAGCTCCTACGAGCAGTACTTC.